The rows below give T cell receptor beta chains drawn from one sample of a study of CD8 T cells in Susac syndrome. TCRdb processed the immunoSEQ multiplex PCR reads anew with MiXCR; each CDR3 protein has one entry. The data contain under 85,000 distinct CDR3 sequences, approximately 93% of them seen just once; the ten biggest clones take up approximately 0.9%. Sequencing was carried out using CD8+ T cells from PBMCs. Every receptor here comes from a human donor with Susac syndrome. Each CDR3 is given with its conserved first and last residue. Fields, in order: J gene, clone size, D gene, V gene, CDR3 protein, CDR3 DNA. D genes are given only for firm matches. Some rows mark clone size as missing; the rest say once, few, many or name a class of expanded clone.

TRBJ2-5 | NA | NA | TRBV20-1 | CSARDLGGDTRRFQTQYF | TGCAGTGCTAGAGATCTAGGTGGAGATACCAGAAGGTTCCAGACCCAGTACTTC
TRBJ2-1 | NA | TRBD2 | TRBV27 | CASRPGELGRAGAYNEQFF | TGTGCCAGCAGACCGGGGGAACTAGGGAGAGCGGGAGCCTACAATGAGCAGTTCTTC
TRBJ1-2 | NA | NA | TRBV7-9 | CASSLAPGAALGYTF | TGTGCCAGCAGCTTAGCCCCCGGGGCCGCGCTGGGCTACACCTTC
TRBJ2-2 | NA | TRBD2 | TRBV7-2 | CASSLGLAGYTGELFF | TGTGCCAGCAGCTTAGGGCTAGCGGGGTACACCGGGGAGCTGTTTTTT
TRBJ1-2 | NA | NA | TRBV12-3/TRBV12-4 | CASSATTDLYGYTF | TGTGCCAGCAGTGCAACGACGGACCTCTATGGCTACACCTTC
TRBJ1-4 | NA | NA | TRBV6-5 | CASSSINEKLFF | TGTGCCAGCAGTTCCATAAATGAAAAACTGTTTTTT
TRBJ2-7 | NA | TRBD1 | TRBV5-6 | CASSVVTGSTYEQYF | TGTGCCAGCAGCGTTGTGACAGGGTCGACCTACGAGCAGTACTTC
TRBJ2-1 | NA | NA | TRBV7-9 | CASSFGLGPSYNEQFF | TGTGCCAGCAGCTTTGGTTTGGGCCCGTCCTACAATGAGCAGTTCTTC
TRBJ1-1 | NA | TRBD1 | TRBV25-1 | CASSTGVENTEAFF | TGTGCCAGCAGTACAGGGGTGGAGAACACTGAAGCTTTCTTT
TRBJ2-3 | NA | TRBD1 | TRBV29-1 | CSVLQGVGTDTQYF | TGCAGCGTCCTACAGGGGGTTGGCACAGATACGCAGTATTTT
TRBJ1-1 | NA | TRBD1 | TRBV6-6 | CASRTGEGMNTEAFF | TGTGCCAGCAGAACAGGGGAAGGGATGAACACTGAAGCTTTCTTT
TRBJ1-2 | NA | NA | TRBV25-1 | CASSEWEEGYDGYTF | TGTGCCAGCAGTGAATGGGAAGAAGGGTATGATGGCTACACCTTC
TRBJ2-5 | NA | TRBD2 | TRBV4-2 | CASSQDWAGVQETQYF | TGTGCCAGCAGCCAAGATTGGGCGGGGGTTCAAGAGACCCAGTACTTC
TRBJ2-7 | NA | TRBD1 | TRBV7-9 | CASRPGQDITYEQYF | TGTGCCAGCCGGCCGGGACAGGACATCACCTACGAGCAGTACTTC
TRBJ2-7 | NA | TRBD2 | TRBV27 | CASGRDEQYF | TGTGCCAGCGGGAGGGACGAGCAGTACTTC
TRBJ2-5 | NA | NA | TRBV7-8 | CASSLRAEGRETQYF | TGTGCCAGCAGCCTGAGAGCAGAGGGCCGAGAGACCCAGTACTTC
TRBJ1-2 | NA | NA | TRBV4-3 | CASSQEGTYGYTF | TGCGCCAGCAGCCAGGAGGGGACCTATGGCTACACCTTC
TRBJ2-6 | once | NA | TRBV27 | CASGPSGANVLTF | TGTGCCAGCGGGCCGAGTGGGGCCAACGTCCTGACTTTC
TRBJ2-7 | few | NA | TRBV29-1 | CSVEGSNEQYF | TGCAGCGTTGAGGGGAGTAACGAGCAGTACTTC
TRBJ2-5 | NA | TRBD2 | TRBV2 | CASSGGGTTKETQYF | TGTGCCAGCAGTGGTGGCGGGACTACGAAAGAGACCCAGTACTTC
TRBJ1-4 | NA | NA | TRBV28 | CASSLSSGDKLFF | TGTGCCAGCAGTTTATCTTCAGGGGACAAACTGTTTTTT
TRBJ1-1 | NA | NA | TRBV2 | CASSDNTEAFF | TGTGCCAGCAGTGATAACACTGAAGCTTTCTTT
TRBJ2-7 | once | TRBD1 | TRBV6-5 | CATIPGQDTYEQYF | TGTGCCACCATACCGGGACAGGACACCTACGAGCAGTACTTC
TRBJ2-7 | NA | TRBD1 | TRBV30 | CAWRDRGNYEQYF | TGTGCCTGGAGAGACAGGGGAAACTACGAGCAGTACTTC
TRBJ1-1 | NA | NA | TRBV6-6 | CASSTGDTEAFF | TGTGCCAGCAGTACTGGGGACACTGAAGCTTTCTTT
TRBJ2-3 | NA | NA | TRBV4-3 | CASSQWDFSSTDTQYF | TGCGCCAGCAGCCAATGGGACTTTTCTAGCACAGATACGCAGTATTTT
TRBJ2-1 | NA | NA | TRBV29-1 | CSVIWDEQFF | TGCAGCGTTATTTGGGATGAGCAGTTCTTC
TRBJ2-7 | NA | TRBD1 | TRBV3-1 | CASSQVPGTGEEQYF | TGTGCCAGCAGCCAAGTCCCCGGGACAGGGGAAGAGCAGTACTTC
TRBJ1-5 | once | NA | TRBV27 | CASSLSAAAYQPQHF | TGTGCCAGCAGTTTATCCGCGGCCGCGTATCAGCCCCAGCATTTT
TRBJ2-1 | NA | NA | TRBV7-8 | CASSLGTLSHEQFF | TGTGCCAGCAGCCTAGGGACTTTATCCCATGAGCAGTTCTTC
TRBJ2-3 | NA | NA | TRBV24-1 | CATSDPVDTQYF | TGTGCCACCAGTGATCCGGTAGATACGCAGTATTTT
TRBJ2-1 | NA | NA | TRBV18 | CATEGSTNEQFF | TGTGCCACCGAGGGGTCTACCAATGAGCAGTTCTTC
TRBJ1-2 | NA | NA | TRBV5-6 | CASSSPRANYGYTF | TGTGCCAGCAGCTCTCCGAGGGCTAACTATGGCTACACCTTC
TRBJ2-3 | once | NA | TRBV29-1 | CSVIERSTDTQYF | TGCAGCGTTATCGAGCGGAGCACAGATACGCAGTATTTT
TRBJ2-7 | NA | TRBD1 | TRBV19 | CASSTHPGQGTYEQYF | TGTGCCAGTAGTACACACCCCGGACAGGGAACCTACGAGCAGTACTTC
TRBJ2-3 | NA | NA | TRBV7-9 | CASSRSDTQGTDTQYF | TGTGCCAGCAGTAGGAGCGATACACAGGGAACAGATACGCAGTATTTT
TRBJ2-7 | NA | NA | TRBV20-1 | CSARPLLEPAYEQYF | TGCAGTGCTAGACCTCTCCTAGAACCCGCTTACGAGCAGTACTTC
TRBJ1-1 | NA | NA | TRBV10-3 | CAISSPGYEAFF | TGTGCCATCAGTTCACCGGGCTATGAAGCTTTCTTT
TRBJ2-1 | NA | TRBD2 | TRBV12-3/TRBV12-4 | CASSWTSGGPNYNEQFF | TGTGCCAGCAGTTGGACTAGCGGGGGGCCCAACTACAATGAGCAGTTCTTC
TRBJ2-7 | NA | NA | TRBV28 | CASSLWAGLHEQYF | TGTGCCAGCAGTTTATGGGCAGGGTTGCACGAGCAGTACTTC
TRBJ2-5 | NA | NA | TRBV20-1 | CSAREVKRTRGETQYF | TGCAGTGCTAGAGAAGTTAAGCGCACAAGAGGGGAGACCCAGTACTTC
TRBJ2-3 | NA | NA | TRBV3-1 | CASSQDIPRQEGSTDTQYF | TGTGCCAGCAGCCAAGATATCCCGAGACAGGAGGGGAGTACAGATACGCAGTATTTT
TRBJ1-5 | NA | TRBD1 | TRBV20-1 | CSAMVTGDAQPQHF | TGCAGTGCCATGGTAACAGGGGACGCTCAGCCCCAGCATTTT